This T cell receptor (beta chain) emerged from a study of identical twins. Study observations and caveats: Models predicted too little out-of-frame TCR alpha sharing in monozygotic twins. In cord blood, abundant beta clonotypes had fewer insertions; memory showed no trend.

Germline lookup yields CDR1 LNHDA and CDR2 SQIVND (reference sequence). There are 14 residues in the CDR3. With V trimmed by 9 bases and J by 2 bases, 6 bases remained unmatched. Comment on this clonotype: Its antigen remains unidentified.

TCRdb redid the calling of the 5' RACE reads with MiXCR, one entry per CDR3 protein. The top ten hold roughly two fifths of the sample, which has roughly 190,000 distinct CDR3 sequences, around 15% seen once. This sample also belongs to another study, concerning T cells expressing NK-cell markers. From that report: The CD3+CD56-NKG2C+ fraction was also led by these clonotypes in a few donors. The study left the HCMV specificity of expanded NKG2C+ T cell clones unresolved.

The sequence derives from a woman aged 18-29 years in good health. The chain combines TRBV19 with TRBJ2-7, with 11 bases lining up with TRBD1. Sequencing input: CD8+ T cells sorted from blood. The CDR3 sequence: CASRTGGSPYEQYF. The CDR3 coding sequence is TGTGCCAGCCGGACAGGGGGCTCCCCCTACGAGCAGTACTTC.